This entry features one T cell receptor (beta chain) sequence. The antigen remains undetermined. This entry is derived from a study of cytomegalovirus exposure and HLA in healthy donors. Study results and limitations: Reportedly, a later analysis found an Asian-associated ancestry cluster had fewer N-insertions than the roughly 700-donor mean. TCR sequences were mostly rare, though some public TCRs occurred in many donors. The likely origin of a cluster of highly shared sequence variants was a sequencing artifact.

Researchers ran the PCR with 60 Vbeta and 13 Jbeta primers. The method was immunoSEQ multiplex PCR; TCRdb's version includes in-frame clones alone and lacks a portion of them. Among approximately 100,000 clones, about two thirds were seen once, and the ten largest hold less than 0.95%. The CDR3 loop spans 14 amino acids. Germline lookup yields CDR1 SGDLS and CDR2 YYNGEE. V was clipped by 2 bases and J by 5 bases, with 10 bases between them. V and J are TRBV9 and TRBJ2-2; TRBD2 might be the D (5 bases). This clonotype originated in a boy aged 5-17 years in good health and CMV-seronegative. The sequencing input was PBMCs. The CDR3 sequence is CASSVTSGTGELFF. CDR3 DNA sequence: TGTGCCAGCAGCGTTACTAGTGGGACCGGGGAGCTGTTTTTT. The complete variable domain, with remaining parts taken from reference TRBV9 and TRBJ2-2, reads DSGVTQTPKHLITATGQRVTLRCSPRSGDLSVYWYQQSLDQGLQFLIQYYNGEERAKGNILERFSAQQFPDLHSELNLSSLELGDSALYFCASSVTSGTGELFFGEGSRLTVL.